This TCR beta chain was identified in a study of T cells in Graves' hyperthyroidism and ophthalmopathy (dated by TCRdb to between 2017 and 2020). A note on the overall study: Peripheral blood samples were taken at the time of initial diagnosis, prior to any treatment. Prospective prediction of ophthalmopathy was tested in an independent validation cohort consisting of 18 hyperthyroidism patients and over 15 patients who later progressed to ophthalmopathy. The paper reports TCR Vbeta CDR3 sequencing of approximately 140 peripheral blood samples: some 44 ophthalmopathy, over 70 hyperthyroidism and 17 progressor patients. Thyroid tissue and blood T-cell repertoires from six Graves' hyperthyroidism patients were also compared in the study. After sampling, hyperthyroidism patients received methimazole starting at 30 mg daily, and ophthalmopathy patients received high-dose intravenous methylprednisolone. A discovery cohort of about a hundred patients, roughly 40 with Graves' ophthalmopathy and 57 with stable Graves' hyperthyroidism, was used to find distinguishing TCR V-J signatures. For training and testing, the 110 or so patients in the discovery cohort were randomly divided in a 7:3 ratio.

Taken from cysteine to phenylalanine, the CDR3 has 15 residues. Here the CDR3 DNA is all that survives: 45 bases in frame from base 1. In the germline V gene, CDR1 corresponds to SGHNT and CDR2 to YENEEA. V drops 1 base and J drops 5 bases, leaving 14 bases in between. Here is what the overall study found, with its caveats: During validation, the model predicted progression to ophthalmopathy a median of about 6.3 months ahead of onset, with approximately 71% sensitivity and more than 72% specificity. No statistical method was used to fix the sample size in advance, and group allocation was not hidden from the investigators. Most expanded thyroid clonotypes (frequency above 0.001) were also detected in blood, a finding suggesting that blood repertoires may reflect thyroid immune responses. Ophthalmopathy was separated from stable hyperthyroidism by a 13 V-J signature model, with around 90% sensitivity and just over 81% specificity obtained in cross-validation and 80%/75% obtained in testing.

TCR beta CDR3 regions were amplified from RNA transcripts. For the first round of RT-PCR on the TCR CDR3, the HTBI primer set was used together with the Qiagen OneStep RT-PCR kit. Libraries were constructed in a second round of multiplex PCR, after which size selection and purification were carried out. Paired-end sequencing of the libraries was performed with 100 bp reads on an Illumina HiSeq2000. The original pipeline was this. Raw data were processed with SOAPnuke, discarding reads with adapters, uncalled bases, mean Phred below 15, or no exact constant-primer or identifier match. High-quality paired reads were merged using COPE v1.2.5, and each unique nucleotide sequence was defined as a clonotype. MiTCR v1.1 was used to align the clonotypes against IMGT TRBV, TRBD and TRBJ reference segments. Only V-J combinations with frequency above 0.0001, covering about 99% of repertoires, were analysed. A TCS score was defined as the ratio between F50 (clonal expansion) and ExV (chaos), using BLOSUM62-based TCRdist between CDR3 peptides within each V-J. Welch's t-statistics and random forest reduced around 550 V-J features to 13, which were used in a naive Bayes classifier (R e1071). Clones were called with MiXCR by TCRdb after fastp trimmed the public reads at Q25, and only in-frame beta chains were retained. Each entry is one CDR3 protein sequence, shown with its most common DNA and genes. The V and J calls were determined by TCRdb, not by the authors. This sample is represented by about 400,000 distinct CDR3 sequences; about 25% of them were singletons. The ten largest clones capture more than 60% of the sample.

Stable Graves' hyperthyroidism was defined as no progression to ophthalmopathy during 18 months of follow-up. Hyperthyroidism patients were aged 18 to 65 years and newly diagnosed, with disease duration of less than 2 months. The study excluded patients with uncontrolled infections, other autoimmune diseases, pregnancy or lactation. Diagnoses were based on clinical symptoms, serum thyroxine and TRAb, thyroid ultrasound and orbital computed tomography. Ficoll-Paque density gradient centrifugation was used to isolate PBMCs from around 10 ml of fresh peripheral blood. Total RNA was extracted using Trizol reagent, and RNA quality was assessed on an Agilent 2100 Bioanalyzer. Notes on this clonotype: Its antigen remains undetermined. No clone much larger than this one lies a single base away; base qualities are absent.

Recombination connected TRBV11-3 to TRBJ2-5; the D gene could be either TRBD1 or TRBD2, each agreeing at 5 bases. Sequenced sample: blood. The receptor was derived from a man between 50 and 59 years old with Graves' hyperthyroidism. The CDR3 protein is CASSLGDQARETQYF. The nucleotide sequence reads as follows: TGTGCCAGCAGCTTAGGGGACCAGGCCCGCGAGACCCAGTACTTC.